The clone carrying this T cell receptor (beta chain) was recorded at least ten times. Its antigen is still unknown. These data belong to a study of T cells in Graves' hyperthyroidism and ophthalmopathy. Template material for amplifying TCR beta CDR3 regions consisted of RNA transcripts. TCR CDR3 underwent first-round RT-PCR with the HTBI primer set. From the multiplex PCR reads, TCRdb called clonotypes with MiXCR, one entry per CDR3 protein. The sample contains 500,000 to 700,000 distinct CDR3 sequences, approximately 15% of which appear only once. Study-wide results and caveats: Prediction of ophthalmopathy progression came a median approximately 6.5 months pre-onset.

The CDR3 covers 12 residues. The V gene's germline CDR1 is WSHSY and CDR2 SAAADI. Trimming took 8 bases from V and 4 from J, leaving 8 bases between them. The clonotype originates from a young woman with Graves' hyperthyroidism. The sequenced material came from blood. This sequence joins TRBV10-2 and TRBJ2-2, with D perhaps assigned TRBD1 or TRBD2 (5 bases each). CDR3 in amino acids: CASSGPTGELFF. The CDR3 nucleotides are TGCGCCAGCTCGGGACCCACCGGGGAGCTGTTTTTT.